The rows below give T cell receptor beta chains drawn from one sample of a study of cytomegalovirus exposure and HLA in healthy donors. Profiled with immunoSEQ multiplex PCR; TCRdb holds only in-frame clones, not every one. The repertoire holds approximately 93,000 clones, with less than 80% as singletons. The sequenced sample consisted of PBMCs. Receptors were obtained from a boy aged 5-17 years in good health and CMV-seropositive. Both conserved end residues are part of each CDR3. The D gene is left open where the match is weak. Expanded clones are given a class, and other clones once, few, many or no size at all.

NA	TRBJ2-7	TRBV5-4	TRBD1	TGTGCCAGCACCTCCGGGACAGGGGGCCGCGAGCAGTACTTC	CASTSGTGGREQYF
NA	TRBJ1-5	TRBV2	TRBD1	TGTGCCAGCAGTCACCGGGACAGAGATCAGCCCCAGCATTTT	CASSHRDRDQPQHF
NA	TRBJ1-5	TRBV27	NA	TGTGCCAGCAGTTCCCCGGGGGGGGGCGGGAATCAGCCCCAGCATTTT	CASSSPGGGGNQPQHF
NA	TRBJ2-7	TRBV27	NA	TGTGCCAGCAGTTTGGGGACACTTTTCTCCTACGAGCAGTACTTC	CASSLGTLFSYEQYF
NA	TRBJ2-5	TRBV30	NA	TGTGCCTGGAGCAGGGGCGCGGAGACCCAGTACTTC	CAWSRGAETQYF
few	TRBJ1-1	TRBV30	NA	TGTGCCTGGAAGGGCCCCACTAGACCCATGAACACTGAAGCTTTCTTT	CAWKGPTRPMNTEAFF
NA	TRBJ2-3	TRBV7-9	TRBD2	TGTGCCAGCAGCTTAGTTCAGCGGGGGGACGACACAGATACGCAGTATTTT	CASSLVQRGDDTDTQYF
NA	TRBJ1-3	TRBV15	NA	TGTGCCACCAGCGGATCATCTGGAGGGACCATATATTTT	CATSGSSGGTIYF
NA	TRBJ1-1	TRBV7-8	NA	TGTGCCAGCAGCTTATCAGAGGGTCTGTGGACTGAAGCTTTCTTT	CASSLSEGLWTEAFF
NA	TRBJ2-1	TRBV30	NA	TGTGCCTTAACGGGAGACTCGAGCTCCTACAATGAGCAGTTCTTC	CALTGDSSSYNEQFF
NA	TRBJ2-1	TRBV2	TRBD1	TGTGCCAGCAGTGAGACAACTGGGACAGGGGGCCAAAAGTTCTTC	CASSETTGTGGQKFF
once	TRBJ1-1	TRBV6-5	NA	TGTGCCAGCAGTTCAATCAATACTGAAGCTTTCTTT	CASSSINTEAFF
NA	TRBJ1-2	TRBV9	NA	TGTGCCAGCAGCGCCTACTCCCAGTCACCCGGGGATGGCTACACCTTC	CASSAYSQSPGDGYTF
NA	TRBJ1-2	TRBV28	TRBD1	TGTGCCAGCAGTACGGGACAGGGGAACTATGGCTACACCTTC	CASSTGQGNYGYTF
NA	TRBJ1-4	TRBV30	NA	TGTGCCTGGTCGCGGAGCACTAATGAAAAACTGTTTTTT	CAWSRSTNEKLFF
few	TRBJ1-2	TRBV5-1	NA	TGCGCCAGCAGCTTGGTAGGGGGAGCTAACTATGGCTACACCTTC	CASSLVGGANYGYTF
once	TRBJ1-3	TRBV19	NA	TGTGCCAGTAGTACGGACAGCTCTGGAAACACCATATATTTT	CASSTDSSGNTIYF
NA	TRBJ2-3	TRBV5-8	NA	TGTGCCAGCAGCTTGCAGGGGCGAGACACAGATACGCAGTATTTT	CASSLQGRDTDTQYF
medium-sized	TRBJ2-7	TRBV6-5	NA	TGTGCCAGCAGTTACGAGGGAGGTGGGGAGCAGTACTTC	CASSYEGGGEQYF
NA	TRBJ1-1	TRBV19	NA	TGTGCCAGTAGTCCAGGGGAGAACACTGAAGCTTTCTTT	CASSPGENTEAFF
NA	TRBJ1-1	TRBV4-2	TRBD1	TGTGCCAGCAGCCAAGATCGGGCAGGGGGCAATTTGAACACTGAAGCTTTCTTT	CASSQDRAGGNLNTEAFF
few	TRBJ2-7	TRBV9	TRBD2	TGTGCCAGCGCTGGGACTAGCCAACACTACGAGCAGTACTTC	CASAGTSQHYEQYF
NA	TRBJ1-1	TRBV29-1	NA	TGCAGCGTTGAAGGAAACCGGGAGTGGGCTTTCTTT	CSVEGNREWAFF
NA	TRBJ1-2	TRBV30	TRBD1	TGTGCCTGGAGGGACAGGTTTTATGGCTACACCTTC	CAWRDRFYGYTF
NA	TRBJ2-1	TRBV18	TRBD2	TGTGCCAGCTCACCATCTACTAGCGGGAGCAATGAGCAGTTCTTC	CASSPSTSGSNEQFF
NA	TRBJ2-5	TRBV9	NA	TGTGCCAGCAGCCGTGGGTCGGTTAGCGTTCCAAAGACCCAGTACTTC	CASSRGSVSVPKTQYF
NA	TRBJ2-2	TRBV2	NA	TGTGCCAGGAGACAGAATTCGAACACCGGGGAGCTGTTTTTT	CARRQNSNTGELFF
few	TRBJ1-2	TRBV13	NA	TGTGCCAGCAGCTATGACACCGGCTATGGCTACACCTTC	CASSYDTGYGYTF
NA	TRBJ2-1	TRBV6-6	TRBD2	TGTGCCAGCAGTTACACGCCAGCGGGAGTGTCTGAGCAGTTCTTC	CASSYTPAGVSEQFF
few	TRBJ1-4	TRBV6-6	NA	TGTGCCAGCAGTGACGACAGTGAAAAACTGTTTTTT	CASSDDSEKLFF
few	TRBJ1-1	TRBV30	NA	TGTGCCTGGAGTGTCTGGGGGGACACTGAAGCTTTCTTT	CAWSVWGDTEAFF
NA	TRBJ2-7	TRBV7-3	TRBD1	TGTGCCAGCAGCTTAGGGACAGGAACCCGCGAGCAGTACTTC	CASSLGTGTREQYF
few	TRBJ1-1	TRBV2	TRBD1	TGTGCCAGCGCGGGACAGATGAACACTGAAGCTTTCTTT	CASAGQMNTEAFF
NA	TRBJ1-5	TRBV4-1	NA	TGCGCCAGCAGCCAAGAGGGCCGGAACAATCAGCCCCAGCATTTT	CASSQEGRNNQPQHF
once	TRBJ1-6	TRBV9	NA	TGTGCCAGCAGCGTCAATAATTCACCCCTCCACTTT	CASSVNNSPLHF
once	TRBJ2-3	TRBV5-1	TRBD2	TGCGCCAGCAGCTTGGCGGTGGCGGGGGGGACCCCAGATACGCAGTATTTT	CASSLAVAGGTPDTQYF
NA	TRBJ2-1	TRBV5-1	TRBD2	TGCGCCAGCAGCCGGGCGGGGGTTTTCGCCAATGAGCAGTTCTTC	CASSRAGVFANEQFF
NA	TRBJ2-7	TRBV7-2	TRBD2	TGTGCCAGCAGCTTAGGGGGCGGGAGGGCCCCCTACGAGCAGTACTTC	CASSLGGGRAPYEQYF
few	TRBJ2-5	TRBV7-7	NA	TGTGCCAGCAGCTTAGGTACTAGGTCGCAGACCCAGTACTTC	CASSLGTRSQTQYF
NA	TRBJ2-1	TRBV19	TRBD2	TGTGCCAGTAGTATAGGGCTAGCGGGAGGTTTCGATGAGCAGTTCTTC	CASSIGLAGGFDEQFF
few	TRBJ1-2	TRBV5-4	TRBD1	TGTGCCAGCAGCTTGGAGGGAACAGGGGTCATCTATGGCTACACCTTC	CASSLEGTGVIYGYTF
NA	TRBJ2-1	TRBV5-4	TRBD1	TGTGCCAGCAGGCCGGACAGGACAGGGGAGCAGTTCTTC	CASRPDRTGEQFF
NA	TRBJ1-1	TRBV5-1	NA	TGCGCCAGCAGCTTTCAGGAGGACACTGAAGCTTTCTTT	CASSFQEDTEAFF
NA	TRBJ2-3	TRBV18	TRBD2	TGTGCCAGCTCACCGTTAGGATTTAGCGGGATCGGCACAGATACGCAGTATTTT	CASSPLGFSGIGTDTQYF
NA	TRBJ1-1	TRBV19	TRBD1	TGTGCCAGTAGTACGGGACAGGTAAACACTGAAGCTTTCTTT	CASSTGQVNTEAFF
once	TRBJ1-2	TRBV28	TRBD1	TGTGCCAGCAGAAGCATGGGACAGGGGGGGCCAGGCTACACCTTC	CASRSMGQGGPGYTF
NA	TRBJ1-3	TRBV6-5	NA	TGTGCCAGCAGCCTTGGGACACCCTCTGGAAACACCATATATTTT	CASSLGTPSGNTIYF
NA	TRBJ2-7	TRBV6-6	NA	TGTGCCAGCAGGGGGCTCAACTACGAGCAGTACTTC	CASRGLNYEQYF
few	TRBJ1-3	TRBV30	NA	TGTGCCTGGAGTCAGTCATTTGCTGGAAACACCATATATTTT	CAWSQSFAGNTIYF
NA	TRBJ1-5	TRBV28	TRBD1	TGTGCCAGCAGGTTGGGACAGGGAAACAATCAGCCCCAGCATTTT	CASRLGQGNNQPQHF
few	TRBJ2-7	TRBV6-1	NA	TGTGCCAGCAGTGAAGCGGTTAGTAACTGGAGCTCCTACGAGCAGTACTTC	CASSEAVSNWSSYEQYF
NA	TRBJ2-3	TRBV5-1	NA	TGCGCCAGCAGCCCGGCGGCGGGGGCCGCCACAGATACGCAGTATTTT	CASSPAAGAATDTQYF
NA	TRBJ2-3	TRBV6-6	TRBD2	TGTGCCAGCAGTCCTGGACTAGCGGGTCCCATTACGCAGTATTTT	CASSPGLAGPITQYF